This TCR beta chain was obtained from a study of shared clonotypes between healthy human individuals. Study summary: Donor ages ranged 18 to 49 years: a couple of women, a few men.

Germline CDR1 SNHLY, CDR2 FYNNEI. The CDR3 spans 15 residues. With 5 bases removed from V and 0 bases from J, the gap between germline ends came to 13 bases. Clones were read by immunoSEQ multiplex PCR, and TCRdb kept only the in-frame ones, dropping some. The repertoire has about 2 million clones, roughly 94% of them found once; the top ten carry more than 0.95%. CD45RO-negative, CCR7-selected cells formed the naive CD8 fraction, which excluded terminally differentiated effector memory CD45RA+ cells. This clone was seen a single time. The sequence was collected from a man aged 18 to 35 in good health. The gene calls are TRBV2 and TRBJ1-1; D may be TRBD1 (5 bases). Sample: naive CD8+ T cells sorted from blood. The CDR3: CASSPRRGVNTEAFF. In nucleotides, the CDR3 is TGTGCCAGCAGTCCCCGGCGGGGGGTGAACACTGAAGCTTTCTTT. Full variable domain (rest looked up from reference TRBV2 and TRBJ1-1): EPEVTQTPSHQVTQMGQEVILRCVPISNHLYFYWYRQILGQKVEFLVSFYNNEISEKSEIFDDQFSVERPDGSNFTLKIRSTKLEDSAMYFCASSPRRGVNTEAFFGQGTRLTVV.